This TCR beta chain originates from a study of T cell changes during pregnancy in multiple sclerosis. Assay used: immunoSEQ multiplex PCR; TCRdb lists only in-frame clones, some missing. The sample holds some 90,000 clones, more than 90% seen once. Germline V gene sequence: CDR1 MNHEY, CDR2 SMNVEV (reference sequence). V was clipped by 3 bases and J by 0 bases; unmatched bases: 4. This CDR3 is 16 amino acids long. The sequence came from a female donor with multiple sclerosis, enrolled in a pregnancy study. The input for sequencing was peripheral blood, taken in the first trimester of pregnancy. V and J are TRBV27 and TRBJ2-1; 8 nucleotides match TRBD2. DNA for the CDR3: TGTGCCAGCAGTTTTTCGGGGGGGAGCTCCTACAATGAGCAGTTCTTC. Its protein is CASSFSGGSSYNEQFF.